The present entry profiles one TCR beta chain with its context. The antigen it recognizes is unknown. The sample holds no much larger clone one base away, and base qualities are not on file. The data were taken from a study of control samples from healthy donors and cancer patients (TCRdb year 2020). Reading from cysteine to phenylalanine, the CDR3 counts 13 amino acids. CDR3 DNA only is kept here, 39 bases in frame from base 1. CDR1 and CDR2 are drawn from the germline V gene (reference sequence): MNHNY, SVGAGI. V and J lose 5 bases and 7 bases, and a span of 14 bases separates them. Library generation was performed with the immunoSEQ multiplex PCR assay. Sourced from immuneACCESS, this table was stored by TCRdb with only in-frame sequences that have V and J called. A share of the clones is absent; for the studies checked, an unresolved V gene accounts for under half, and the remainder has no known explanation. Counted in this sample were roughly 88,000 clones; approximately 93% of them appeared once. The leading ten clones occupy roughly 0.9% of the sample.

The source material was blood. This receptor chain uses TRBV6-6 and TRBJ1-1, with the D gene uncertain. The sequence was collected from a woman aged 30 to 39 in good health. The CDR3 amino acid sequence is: CASSSLGRSEAFF. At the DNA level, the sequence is TGTGCCAGCAGTAGCTTAGGGCGGAGTGAAGCTTTCTTT.